Listed below are T cell receptor beta chains from one sample, sequenced in a study of blood T cell repertoires in COVID-19. The protocol was immunoSEQ multiplex PCR, while the TCRdb copy is restricted to in-frame clones and leaves out a portion. This table has 300,000 to 350,000 clones, approximately 91% appearing once. The sequenced material came from PBMCs or T cells enriched from blood (not recorded which). The receptors here all came from a woman aged 25 to 45 who had been exposed to COVID-19. The CDR3 runs from the conserved cysteine through the conserved F or W. The D gene is left open where the match is weak. The size entry is marked missing in some rows and otherwise reads once, few, many or a size class.

cdr3_nt | cdr3_aa | j_call | clone_size | v_call | d_call
TGTGCCAGCAGTGAAGTCCCGGGTCGGACCGGGGAGCTGTTTTTT | CASSEVPGRTGELFF | TRBJ2-2 | . | TRBV2 | .
TGTGCCAGCAGTCTACGGACAGGGCTAACCGGGGAGCTGTTTTTT | CASSLRTGLTGELFF | TRBJ2-2 | few | TRBV2 | TRBD1
TGTGCCAGCAGTTCAGGGAATGGCTACACCTTC | CASSSGNGYTF | TRBJ1-2 | . | TRBV7-8 | .
TGTGCCAGTAGTCTTGGACAGGTTGGTGGAGAAAAACTGTTTTTT | CASSLGQVGGEKLFF | TRBJ1-4 | . | TRBV19 | TRBD1
TGTGCCAGCAGTCCACAGGAGACTCGCCAGCCCCAGCATTTT | CASSPQETRQPQHF | TRBJ1-5 | . | TRBV6-2/TRBV6-3 | .
TGCGCCAGCAGCCTCTCCCCGGGGGAGCCGGGTTATGGCTACACCTTC | CASSLSPGEPGYGYTF | TRBJ1-2 | . | TRBV23-1 | .
TGTGCCAGCAGCTGGGACAGCGGAGGGGCGAACACTGAAGCTTTCTTT | CASSWDSGGANTEAFF | TRBJ1-1 | . | TRBV5-5 | TRBD1
TGTGCCAGCAGTGGGACTAGCGGGGGGTCTAGCACAGATACGCAGTATTTT | CASSGTSGGSSTDTQYF | TRBJ2-3 | many | TRBV4-2 | TRBD2
TGTGCCAGCAGCCAGACAGGGGATCGGAGGGCTGAAGCTTTCTTT | CASSQTGDRRAEAFF | TRBJ1-1 | . | TRBV7-9 | TRBD1
TGTGCCAGCAGCTTAGCTGAGACAGGGCCAGGCTACACCTTC | CASSLAETGPGYTF | TRBJ1-2 | . | TRBV7-9 | TRBD1
TGTGCCAGCAGTTACATGGCAGCGTCCTACGAGCAGTACTTC | CASSYMAASYEQYF | TRBJ2-7 | . | TRBV6-5 | .
TGTGCCACCCAGGGCTACGCGAACACTGAAGCTTTCTTT | CATQGYANTEAFF | TRBJ1-1 | once | TRBV6-5 | .
TGTGCCAGCAGTGAAGAATACAGAAACACTGAAGCTTTCTTT | CASSEEYRNTEAFF | TRBJ1-1 | . | TRBV6-1 | .
TGTGCCAGCAGCCCGACAGTTAACACTGAAGCTTTCTTT | CASSPTVNTEAFF | TRBJ1-1 | . | TRBV12-3/TRBV12-4 | .
TGTGCCAGCAGTTACAGTATCTATGGCTACACCTTC | CASSYSIYGYTF | TRBJ1-2 | . | TRBV12-3/TRBV12-4 | .
TGTGCCAGCAGCGTAGAGGGTATCCGGGACTATCAAGAGACCCAGTACTTC | CASSVEGIRDYQETQYF | TRBJ2-5 | . | TRBV9 | TRBD2
TGTGCCAGCAGCTTAGGTGGGACAGGGAATGAAAAACTGTTTTTT | CASSLGGTGNEKLFF | TRBJ1-4 | . | TRBV13 | TRBD1
TGTGCCAGCAGCCTCCAACTAGCGGGGGGGCGGAACGAGCAGTACTTC | CASSLQLAGGRNEQYF | TRBJ2-7 | . | TRBV7-9 | TRBD2
TGTGCCAGCAGCTTGGGACAGTCGCCGGGGGACGAGCAGTACTTC | CASSLGQSPGDEQYF | TRBJ2-7 | few | TRBV11-3 | .
TGTGCCAGCAGTAGCAGCGCTAACTATGGCTACACCTTC | CASSSSANYGYTF | TRBJ1-2 | once | TRBV12-3/TRBV12-4 | .
TGTGCCAGCAGTAAGGGACAGGGCATCTACAATGAGCAGTTCTTC | CASSKGQGIYNEQFF | TRBJ2-1 | once | TRBV6-5 | TRBD1
TGCGCCAGCAGGCGGGGGGTTGACACTGAAGCTTTCTTT | CASRRGVDTEAFF | TRBJ1-1 | . | TRBV5-1 | .
TGTGCCATCAGTGGGCCAGGTCGCGAGCAGTACTTC | CAISGPGREQYF | TRBJ2-7 | . | TRBV10-3 | .
TGTGCCAGCAGCGTAGGCCCGGGACAGATTAACTATGGCTACACCTTC | CASSVGPGQINYGYTF | TRBJ1-2 | . | TRBV9 | TRBD1
TGCAGCGTTGGAGATAGCGGGGGGTGGAACACCGGGGAGCTGTTTTTT | CSVGDSGGWNTGELFF | TRBJ2-2 | . | TRBV29-1 | TRBD2
TGTGCCAGCGGGGGCAGCCCAGAAAAACTGTTTTTT | CASGGSPEKLFF | TRBJ1-4 | . | TRBV7-9 | .
TGCGCCAGCAGCCGCCACAGGGACACAACTAATGAAAAACTGTTTTTT | CASSRHRDTTNEKLFF | TRBJ1-4 | . | TRBV4-3 | .